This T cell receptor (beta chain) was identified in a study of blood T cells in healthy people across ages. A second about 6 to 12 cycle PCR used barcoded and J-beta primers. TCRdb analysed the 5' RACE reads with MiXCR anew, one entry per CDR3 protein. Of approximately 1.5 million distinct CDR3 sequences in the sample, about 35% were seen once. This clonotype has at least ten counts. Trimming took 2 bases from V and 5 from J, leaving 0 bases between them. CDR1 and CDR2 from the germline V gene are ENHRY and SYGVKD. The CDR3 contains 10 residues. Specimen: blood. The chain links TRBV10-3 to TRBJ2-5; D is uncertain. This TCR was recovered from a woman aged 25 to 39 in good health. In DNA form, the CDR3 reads TGTGCCATCAGTGAGGAGACCCAGTACTTC. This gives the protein CAISEETQYF.